This TCR beta chain was identified in a study of shared clonotypes between healthy human individuals. The CDR3 is 16 amino acids. Looked up from germline, CDR1 is ENHRY and CDR2 is SYGVKD. The V end was cut by 10 bases, the J end by 2 bases, with 21 bases between. Every subset's genomic DNA went evenly onto several immunoSEQ plates. Original handling: Filtering differed because ImmunoSEQ produced junction-only sequences that carried no quality scores. Method: immunoSEQ multiplex PCR; TCRdb's copy keeps in-frame clones and lacks some. V, J and clone size were drawn from that table, and D and trimming were deduced from the DNA. Among fewer than 400,000 clones listed, about 74% were seen once.

The chain has TRBV10-3 and TRBJ1-5; possibly TRBD1 for D (6 bases). Sequenced input: memory CD4+ T cells sorted from blood. The subset is: CD45RA-negative fraction. The sequence derives from a man aged 25 to 40 in good health. This CDR3 reads CASSPGGGSRNQPQHF. CDR3 coding DNA: TGTGCCAGCAGCCCAGGAGGGGGTTCGCGCAATCAGCCCCAGCATTTT.